The source of this T cell receptor (beta chain) is a study of early T cells in non-severe SARS-CoV-2 infection. As for the study in general: Bulk RNA from unsorted whole blood was sequenced; chains were unpaired.

The CDR3 spans 12 residues. Germline CDR1 reads MDHEN; CDR2 reads SYDVKM. V was trimmed by 6 bases and J by 5 bases, leaving 10 bases between them. Study conclusions and caveats: Matching results from VDJdb favored anti-spike CD8 responses, leaving private and CD4 specificities undetected.

This clonotype has ten or more counts. What it recognizes is unknown. In TCRdb, the 5' RACE reads were re-called with MiXCR into one record per CDR3 protein. The repertoire holds tens of thousands of distinct CDR3 sequences, with around 12% as singletons. Material for sequencing was whole blood. V is TRBV28 and J is TRBJ1-2; D unresolved. This receptor was obtained from an adult who was a healthcare worker with PCR-confirmed SARS-CoV-2 infection or an uninfected control (not recorded which). CDR3 amino acids: CASSQEGYGYTF. CDR3 in DNA: TGTGCCAGCAGCCAAGAGGGATATGGCTACACCTTC.